This T cell receptor (beta chain) was obtained from a study of blood T cell repertoires in COVID-19. Study background: The study drew acute and convalescent COVID-19 samples from the United States, Italy and Spain. The cDNA or gDNA used as material had been derived from T cells, B-cell-depleted T cells, or PBMCs.

There are 15 residues in the CDR3. Germline assignment: CDR1 SGDLS and CDR2 YYNGEE. Trimming removed 2 bases from V and 0 bases from J; junction bases left unmatched: 4. As handled by the study authors: Quantification of nucleated cells was approximated via reference gene primer amplification. Libraries were prepared by immunoSEQ multiplex PCR; TCRdb keeps only in-frame clonotypes and omits some of them. The V and J calls and the clone size are those of that table, but D and trimming were determined from the DNA. Here the sample spans fewer than 120,000 clones, over 60% being singletons. The receptor comes from an elderly woman with active or convalescent COVID-19. This chain uses TRBV9 with TRBJ2-5; 7 bases map to TRBD1. The material sequenced was peripheral blood. CDR3 sequence: CASSVGTEYQETQYF. CDR3 in DNA: TGTGCCAGCAGCGTCGGGACAGAGTACCAAGAGACCCAGTACTTC.